This T cell receptor (beta chain) came from a study of T cells in Graves' hyperthyroidism and ophthalmopathy. Study context: Peripheral blood specimens were obtained at initial diagnosis, prior to any treatment.

Newly diagnosed hyperthyroidism, duration under 2 months, in patients aged 18 to 65. Regions amplified from RNA transcripts were the TCR beta CDR3 regions. TCR CDR3 underwent first-round RT-PCR with the HTBI primer set. TCRdb reprocessed the multiplex PCR reads with MiXCR, giving one entry per CDR3 protein. The sample lists around 690,000 distinct CDR3 sequences, 17% occurring once. V lost 8 bases to trimming and J lost 4 bases, with 18 bases between them. The CDR3 spans 14 residues. Germline assignment: CDR1 SNHLY and CDR2 FYNNEI. This clonotype turned up a few times. One base away lies a much larger clone, so this may be a sequencing read error.

Specimen: blood. The genes are TRBV2 and TRBJ2-7; possibly TRBD1 or TRBD2 for D (6 bases each). The TCR originated in a middle-aged man with Graves' hyperthyroidism. CDR3 coding DNA: TGTGCCAGCGGGGGGCAGCCGGGGATGTACGAGCAGTACTTC. Encoded protein: CASGGQPGMYEQYF.